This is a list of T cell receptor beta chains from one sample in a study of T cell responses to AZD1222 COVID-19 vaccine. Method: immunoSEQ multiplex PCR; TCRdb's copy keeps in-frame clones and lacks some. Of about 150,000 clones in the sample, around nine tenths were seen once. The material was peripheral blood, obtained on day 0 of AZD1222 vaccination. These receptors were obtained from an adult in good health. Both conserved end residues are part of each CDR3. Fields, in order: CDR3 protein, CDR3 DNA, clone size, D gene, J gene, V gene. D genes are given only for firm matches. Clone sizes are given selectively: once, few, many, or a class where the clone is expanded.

cdr3_aa: CASSWTDSSDSPLHF; cdr3_nt: TGTGCCAGCAGCTGGACGGACAGTTCGGATTCACCCCTCCACTTT; clone_size: once; d_call: -; j_call: TRBJ1-6; v_call: TRBV5-5
cdr3_aa: CASSFAATVSYEQYF; cdr3_nt: TGTGCCAGCAGCTTCGCAGCAACCGTCTCCTACGAGCAGTACTTC; clone_size: -; d_call: -; j_call: TRBJ2-7; v_call: TRBV5-5
cdr3_aa: CASSLAAGPYEQYF; cdr3_nt: TGTGCCAGCAGCTTAGCGGCAGGGCCGTACGAGCAGTACTTC; clone_size: -; d_call: -; j_call: TRBJ2-7; v_call: TRBV7-8
cdr3_aa: CASSQEGRGHEQYF; cdr3_nt: TGCGCCAGCAGCCAAGAAGGGAGGGGCCACGAGCAGTACTTC; clone_size: -; d_call: TRBD2; j_call: TRBJ2-7; v_call: TRBV4-3
cdr3_aa: CASSHADEQYF; cdr3_nt: TGCGCCAGCAGCCATGCTGACGAGCAGTACTTC; clone_size: -; d_call: -; j_call: TRBJ2-7; v_call: TRBV5-1
cdr3_aa: CASRFGRGPPTYNEQFF; cdr3_nt: TGTGCCAGCAGATTTGGGAGGGGCCCACCAACCTACAATGAGCAGTTCTTC; clone_size: -; d_call: TRBD2; j_call: TRBJ2-1; v_call: TRBV6-4
cdr3_aa: CASSTGIDYEQYF; cdr3_nt: TGTGCCAGCAGTACCGGGATCGATTACGAGCAGTACTTC; clone_size: once; d_call: -; j_call: TRBJ2-7; v_call: TRBV27
cdr3_aa: CAWGLSYEQYF; cdr3_nt: TGTGCCTGGGGGCTGAGCTACGAGCAGTACTTC; clone_size: -; d_call: -; j_call: TRBJ2-7; v_call: TRBV30
cdr3_aa: CAISANSGSQETQYF; cdr3_nt: TGTGCCATCAGTGCGAATAGCGGGAGCCAAGAGACCCAGTACTTC; clone_size: once; d_call: TRBD2; j_call: TRBJ2-5; v_call: TRBV10-3
cdr3_aa: CAIRSVRANEQFF; cdr3_nt: TGTGCCATCCGGTCAGTTCGTGCCAATGAGCAGTTCTTC; clone_size: -; d_call: -; j_call: TRBJ2-1; v_call: TRBV7-6
cdr3_aa: CASSYSTSGTAVDYTF; cdr3_nt: TGTGCCAGCAGTTACTCGACGAGCGGGACCGCCGTTGACTACACCTTC; clone_size: -; d_call: -; j_call: TRBJ1-2; v_call: TRBV6-5
cdr3_aa: CASRQGPSGYTF; cdr3_nt: TGTGCCAGCAGACAGGGACCGTCTGGCTACACCTTC; clone_size: -; d_call: -; j_call: TRBJ1-2; v_call: TRBV2
cdr3_aa: CASSVARGYDEQFF; cdr3_nt: TGTGCCAGCAGCGTAGCGAGGGGTTACGATGAGCAGTTCTTC; clone_size: -; d_call: -; j_call: TRBJ2-1; v_call: TRBV9
cdr3_aa: CASSLGGGGTDTQYF; cdr3_nt: TGTGCCAGCAGCTTAGGGGGCGGCGGCACAGATACGCAGTATTTT; clone_size: -; d_call: -; j_call: TRBJ2-3; v_call: TRBV7-9